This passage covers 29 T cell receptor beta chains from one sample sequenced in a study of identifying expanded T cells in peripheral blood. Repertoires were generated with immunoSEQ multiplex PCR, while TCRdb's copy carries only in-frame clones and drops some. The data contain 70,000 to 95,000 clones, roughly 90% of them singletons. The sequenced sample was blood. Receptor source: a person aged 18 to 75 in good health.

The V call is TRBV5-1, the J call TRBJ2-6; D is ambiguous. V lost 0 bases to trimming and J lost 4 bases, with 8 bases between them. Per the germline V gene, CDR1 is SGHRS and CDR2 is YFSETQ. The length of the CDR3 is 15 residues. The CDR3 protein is CASSLGTTGANVLTF. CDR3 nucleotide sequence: TGCGCCAGCAGCTTGGGGACGACGGGGGCCAACGTCCTGACTTTC.

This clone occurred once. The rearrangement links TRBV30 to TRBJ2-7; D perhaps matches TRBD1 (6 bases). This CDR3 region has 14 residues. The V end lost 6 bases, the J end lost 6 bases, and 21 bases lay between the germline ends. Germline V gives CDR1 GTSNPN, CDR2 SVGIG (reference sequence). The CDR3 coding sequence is TGTGCCTGTTCGATCAGGGGTTGGCCAGGCGAGCAGTACTTC. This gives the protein CACSIRGWPGEQYF.

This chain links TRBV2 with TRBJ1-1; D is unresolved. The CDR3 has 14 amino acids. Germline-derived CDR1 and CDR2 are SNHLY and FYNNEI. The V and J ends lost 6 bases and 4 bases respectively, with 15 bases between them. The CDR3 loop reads CASSSGPQSTEAFF. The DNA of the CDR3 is TGTGCCAGCAGCTCCGGGCCCCAAAGCACTGAAGCTTTCTTT. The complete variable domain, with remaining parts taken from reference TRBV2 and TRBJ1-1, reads EPEVTQTPSHQVTQMGQEVILRCVPISNHLYFYWYRQILGQKVEFLVSFYNNEISEKSEIFDDQFSVERPDGSNFTLKIRSTKLEDSAMYFCASSSGPQSTEAFFGQGTRLTVV.

This CDR3 reads CASSQDNKNQPQHF. In DNA, the CDR3 is TGCGCCAGCAGCCAAGATAACAAAAATCAGCCCCAGCATTTT. The J gene is TRBJ1-5, the V gene TRBV4-3; D remains unclear. Germline V gene sequence: CDR1 LGHNA, CDR2 YSLEER. The CDR3 has 14 residues. Trimming removed 0 bases from V and 4 bases from J, with 7 bases in between.

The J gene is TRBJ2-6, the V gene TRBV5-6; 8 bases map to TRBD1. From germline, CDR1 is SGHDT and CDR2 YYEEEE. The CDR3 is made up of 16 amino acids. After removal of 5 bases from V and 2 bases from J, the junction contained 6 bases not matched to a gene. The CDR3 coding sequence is TGTGCCAGCAGACCCTGGACAGGGACTGGGGCCAACGTCCTGACTTTC. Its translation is CASRPWTGTGANVLTF.

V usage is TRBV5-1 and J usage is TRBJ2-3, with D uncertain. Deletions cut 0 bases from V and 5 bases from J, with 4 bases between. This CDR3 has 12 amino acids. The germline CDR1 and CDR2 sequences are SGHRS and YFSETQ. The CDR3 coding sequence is TGCGCCAGCAGCTTGGCCGTAGATACGCAGTATTTT. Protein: CASSLAVDTQYF.

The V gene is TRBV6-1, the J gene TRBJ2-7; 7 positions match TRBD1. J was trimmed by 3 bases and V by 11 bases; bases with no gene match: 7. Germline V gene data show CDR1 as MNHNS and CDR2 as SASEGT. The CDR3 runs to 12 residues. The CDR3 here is CAGRDSHYEQYF. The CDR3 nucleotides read TGTGCCGGCCGGGACAGTCACTACGAGCAGTACTTC.

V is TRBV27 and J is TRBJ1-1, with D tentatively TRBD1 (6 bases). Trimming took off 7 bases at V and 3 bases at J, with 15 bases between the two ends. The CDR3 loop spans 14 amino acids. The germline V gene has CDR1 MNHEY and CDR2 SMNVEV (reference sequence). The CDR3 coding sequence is TGTGCCAGCACCCCTAGGGGGTACGACACTGAAGCTTTCTTT. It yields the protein CASTPRGYDTEAFF.

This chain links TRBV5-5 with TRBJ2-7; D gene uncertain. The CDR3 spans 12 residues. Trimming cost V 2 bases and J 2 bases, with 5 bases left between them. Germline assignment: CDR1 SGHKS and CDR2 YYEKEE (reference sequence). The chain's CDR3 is CASSFTAYEQYF. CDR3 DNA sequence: TGTGCCAGCAGCTTTACCGCCTACGAGCAGTACTTC.

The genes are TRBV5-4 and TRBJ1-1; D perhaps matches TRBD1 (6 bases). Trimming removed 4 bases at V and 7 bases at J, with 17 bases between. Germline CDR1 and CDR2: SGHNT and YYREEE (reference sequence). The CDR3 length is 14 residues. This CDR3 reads CASSPWTEYREAFF. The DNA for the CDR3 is TGTGCCAGCAGCCCTTGGACAGAGTACCGTGAAGCTTTCTTT.

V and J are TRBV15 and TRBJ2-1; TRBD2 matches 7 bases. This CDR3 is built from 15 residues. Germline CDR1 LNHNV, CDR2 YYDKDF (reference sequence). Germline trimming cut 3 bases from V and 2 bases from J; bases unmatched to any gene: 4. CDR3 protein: CATSRTAGTYNEQFF. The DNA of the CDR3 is TGTGCCACCAGCAGGACAGCGGGGACCTACAATGAGCAGTTCTTC.

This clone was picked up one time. CDR3 nucleotides: TGTGCCAGTAGTATTAGGAGAGGCGAGCATGGCTACACCTTC. Its protein product is CASSIRRGEHGYTF. V gene TRBV19 combines with J gene TRBJ1-2; D remains unclear. V was clipped by 3 bases and J by 6 bases, with 14 bases between them. Germline V gene sequence: CDR1 LNHDA, CDR2 SQIVND (reference sequence). The length of the CDR3 is 14 residues.

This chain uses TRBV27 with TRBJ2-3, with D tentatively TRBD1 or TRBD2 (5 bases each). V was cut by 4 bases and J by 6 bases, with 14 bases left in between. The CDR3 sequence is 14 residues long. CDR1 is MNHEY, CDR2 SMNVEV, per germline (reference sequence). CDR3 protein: CASSSTQGGDTQYF. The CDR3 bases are TGTGCCAGCAGTTCGACCCAGGGCGGGGATACGCAGTATTTT.

The CDR3 sequence is CAWIRERGTDTQYF. Written as DNA, the CDR3 is TGTGCCTGGATAAGGGAACGGGGCACAGATACGCAGTATTTT. J is TRBJ2-3 and V is TRBV30; unclear D gene. Trimming left V 4 bases short and J 1 base short, with 12 bases between. This CDR3 comprises 14 residues. CDR1 and CDR2 (germline): GTSNPN, SVGIG (reference sequence).

The CDR3 loop reads CASSLVPEDRAFF. The CDR3 nucleotides read TGCGCCAGCAGCTTAGTTCCGGAGGATCGGGCTTTCTTT. The J gene is TRBJ1-1, the V gene TRBV5-1; D unresolved. V was cut by 2 bases and J by 11 bases, with 16 bases left in between. Per the germline V gene, CDR1 is SGHRS and CDR2 is YFSETQ. The CDR3 runs 13 residues.

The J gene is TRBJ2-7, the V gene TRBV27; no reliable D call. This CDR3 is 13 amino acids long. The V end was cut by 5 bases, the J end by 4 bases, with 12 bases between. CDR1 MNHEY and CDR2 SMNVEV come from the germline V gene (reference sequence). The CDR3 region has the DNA TGTGCCAGCAGTCCCCTCCCCTGGTACGAGCAGTACTTC. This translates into CASSPLPWYEQYF.

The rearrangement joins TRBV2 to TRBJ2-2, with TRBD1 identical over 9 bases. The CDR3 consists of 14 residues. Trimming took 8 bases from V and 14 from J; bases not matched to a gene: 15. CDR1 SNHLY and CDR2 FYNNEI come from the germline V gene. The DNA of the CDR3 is TGTGCCAGCGCATACGCCGCTTTGGGACAGGGACTGTTTTTT. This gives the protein CASAYAALGQGLFF. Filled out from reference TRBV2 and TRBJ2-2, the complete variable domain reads EPEVTQTPSHQVTQMGQEVILRCVPISNHLYFYWYRQILGQKVEFLVSFYNNEISEKSEIFDDQFSVERPDGSNFTLKIRSTKLEDSAMYFCASAYAALGQGLFFGEGSRLTVL.

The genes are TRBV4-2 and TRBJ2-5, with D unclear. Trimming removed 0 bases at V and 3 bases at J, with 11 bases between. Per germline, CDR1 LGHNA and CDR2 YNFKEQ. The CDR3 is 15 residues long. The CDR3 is CASSQDGYREETQYF. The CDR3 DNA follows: TGTGCCAGCAGCCAAGATGGCTATAGGGAAGAGACCCAGTACTTC.

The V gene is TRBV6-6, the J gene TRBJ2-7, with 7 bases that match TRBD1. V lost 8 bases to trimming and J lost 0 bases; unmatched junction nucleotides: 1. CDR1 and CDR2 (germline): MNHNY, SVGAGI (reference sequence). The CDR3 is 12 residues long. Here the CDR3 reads CASGTASYEQYF. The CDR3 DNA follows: TGTGCCAGCGGGACAGCCTCCTACGAGCAGTACTTC.

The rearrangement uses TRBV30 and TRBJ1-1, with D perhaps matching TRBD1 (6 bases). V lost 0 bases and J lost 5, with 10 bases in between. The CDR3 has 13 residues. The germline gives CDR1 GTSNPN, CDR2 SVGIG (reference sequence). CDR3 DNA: TGTGCCTGGAGTGTTAGGACAGTGACTGAAGCTTTCTTT. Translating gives CAWSVRTVTEAFF.

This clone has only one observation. The CDR3 spells CASSARVGNEQFF. In nucleotides, the CDR3 is TGTGCCAGTAGTGCCCGGGTGGGCAATGAGCAGTTCTTC. The chain uses TRBV19 and TRBJ2-1; D is unclear. Germline V gene data show CDR1 as LNHDA and CDR2 as SQIVND (reference sequence). This CDR3 spans 13 amino acids. With 5 bases removed from V and 6 bases from J, the gap between germline ends came to 11 bases.

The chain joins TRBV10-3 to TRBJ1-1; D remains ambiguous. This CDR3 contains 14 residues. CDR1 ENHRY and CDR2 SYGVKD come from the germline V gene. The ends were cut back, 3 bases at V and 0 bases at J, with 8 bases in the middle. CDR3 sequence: CAISDGHMNTEAFF. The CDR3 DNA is TGTGCCATCAGTGACGGGCACATGAACACTGAAGCTTTCTTT.

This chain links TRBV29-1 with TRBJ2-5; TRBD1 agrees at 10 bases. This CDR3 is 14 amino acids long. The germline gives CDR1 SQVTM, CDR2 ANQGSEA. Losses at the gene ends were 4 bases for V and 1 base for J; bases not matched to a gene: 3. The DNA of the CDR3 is TGCAGCGTTGGGGGACAGGGGTTCCAAGAGACCCAGTACTTC. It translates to CSVGGQGFQETQYF.

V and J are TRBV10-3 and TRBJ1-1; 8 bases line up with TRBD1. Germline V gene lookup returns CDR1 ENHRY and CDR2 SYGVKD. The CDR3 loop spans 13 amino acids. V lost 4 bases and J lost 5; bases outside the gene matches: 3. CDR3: CAISGGQGTEAFF. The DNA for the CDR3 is TGTGCCATCAGTGGCGGACAGGGAACTGAAGCTTTCTTT.

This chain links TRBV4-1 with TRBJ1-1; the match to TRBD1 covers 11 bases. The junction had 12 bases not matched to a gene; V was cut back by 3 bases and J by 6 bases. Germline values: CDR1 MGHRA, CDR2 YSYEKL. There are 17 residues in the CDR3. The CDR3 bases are TGCGCCAGCAGCCACCGTCCCGGGACAGGGGGAAGGCCTGAAGCTTTCTTT. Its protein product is CASSHRPGTGGRPEAFF.

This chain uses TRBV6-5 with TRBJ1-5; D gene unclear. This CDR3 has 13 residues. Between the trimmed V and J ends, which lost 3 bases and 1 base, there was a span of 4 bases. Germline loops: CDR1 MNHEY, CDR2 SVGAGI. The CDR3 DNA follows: TGTGCCAGCAGTTATGACAGCAATCAGCCCCAGCATTTT. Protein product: CASSYDSNQPQHF.

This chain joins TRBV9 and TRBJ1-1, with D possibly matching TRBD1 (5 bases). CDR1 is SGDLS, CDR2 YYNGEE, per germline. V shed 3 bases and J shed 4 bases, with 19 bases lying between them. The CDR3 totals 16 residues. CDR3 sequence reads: CASSAGRRGGITEAFF. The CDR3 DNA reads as TGTGCCAGCAGCGCAGGACGACGCGGGGGTATCACTGAAGCTTTCTTT.

The CDR3 DNA reads TGTGCCAGCAGTGACGACACGACGAACACCGGGGAGCTGTTTTTT. Protein sequence: CASSDDTTNTGELFF. The V and J genes are TRBV25-1 and TRBJ2-2; no reliable D call. CDR3 length equals 15 residues. Germline loops: CDR1 MGHDK, CDR2 SYGVNS. V was clipped by 3 bases and J by 0 bases, with 8 bases between them. Full variable domain (rest looked up from reference TRBV25-1 and TRBJ2-2): EADIYQTPRYLVIGTGKKITLECSQTMGHDKMYWYQQDPGMELHLIHYSYGVNSTEKGDLSSESTVSRIRTEHFPLTLESARPSHTSQYLCASSDDTTNTGELFFGEGSRLTVL.

This chain's CDR3 is CASRVRYEQYF. Here the CDR3 DNA reads TGTGCCAGCAGGGTACGGTACGAGCAGTACTTC. V and J are TRBV28 and TRBJ2-7, with no clear D. Germline loops: CDR1 MDHEN, CDR2 SYDVKM. The CDR3 has 11 amino acids. Trimming shortened V by 6 bases and J by 4 bases, and 7 bases separated the two germline ends.